Each of the 18 T cell receptor beta chains below was sequenced from the same sample in a study of cytomegalovirus exposure and HLA in healthy donors. Both 60 Vbeta primers and 13 Jbeta primers went into the PCR. Only in-frame clones appear in the TCRdb table, and some are missing; sequencing was by immunoSEQ multiplex PCR. The sample holds around 180,000 clones; 85% are singletons and the top ten take 1%. Input material: PBMCs. The receptors here all came from a boy between 2 and 10 years old in good health and CMV-seronegative.

This chain joins TRBV2 and TRBJ1-1, with D maybe TRBD1 (5 bases). V lost 4 bases and J lost 4, with 13 bases in between. CDR1 is SNHLY, CDR2 FYNNEI, per germline. This CDR3 comprises 14 residues. CDR3 coding DNA: TGTGCCAGCAGTGTGCGGGGGGAGGGCACTGAAGCTTTCTTT. It translates to CASSVRGEGTEAFF.

The V and J genes are TRBV5-1 and TRBJ1-5; D is unresolved. Germline loops: CDR1 SGHRS, CDR2 YFSETQ. The CDR3 has 11 amino acids. Trimming cost V 4 bases and J 9 bases, with 8 bases left between them. This chain's CDR3 is CASSPSGPQHF. The DNA of the CDR3 is TGCGCCAGCAGCCCCAGTGGGCCCCAGCATTTT.

The V and J genes are TRBV28 and TRBJ2-3; TRBD2 agrees at 8 bases. The length of the CDR3 is 15 residues. CDR1 and CDR2 (germline): MDHEN, SYDVKM. J gave up 4 bases and V 3 bases, and 6 bases lay outside the gene matches. As DNA, the CDR3 is TGTGCCAGCAGTTTCCTGTTCGGGAGGGCAGATACGCAGTATTTT. Amino acids: CASSFLFGRADTQYF.

The chain is built from TRBV6-1 and TRBJ2-3; TRBD1 agrees at 7 bases. The germline CDR1 and CDR2 sequences are MNHNS and SASEGT. The CDR3 is made up of 14 amino acids. J was trimmed by 1 base and V by 6 bases; bases with no gene match: 4. The CDR3 DNA sequence: TGTGCCAGCAGCCCAGGACAGGGCACAGATACGCAGTATTTT. Amino acid sequence: CASSPGQGTDTQYF.

The V and J genes are TRBV6-1 and TRBJ1-6; 9 bases line up with TRBD1. Germline V gene lookup returns CDR1 MNHNS and CDR2 SASEGT. This CDR3 is 14 amino acids long. Trimming took 6 bases from V and 9 from J; bases not matched to a gene: 6. CDR3: CASSPGTGISPLHF. CDR3 DNA: TGTGCCAGCAGCCCAGGGACAGGGATTTCACCCCTCCACTTT.

This clone appeared a few times. This sequence joins TRBV7-9 and TRBJ2-7; 10 bases map to TRBD1. The CDR3 is made up of 16 amino acids. The V segment lost 4 bases and the J segment 3 bases; nucleotides outside the gene matches: 9. CDR1 SEHNR and CDR2 FQNEAQ come from the germline V gene (reference sequence). The CDR3 spells CASSSPGTGDLYEQYF. Written as DNA, the CDR3 is TGTGCCAGCAGCTCTCCCGGGACAGGGGACCTCTACGAGCAGTACTTC.

The chain recombines TRBV30 with TRBJ2-5; tentative D call: TRBD1 (6 bases). The germline V and J ends were trimmed by 3 bases and 6 bases, with 14 bases remaining between them. CDR3 length: 13 amino acids. Germline-derived CDR1 and CDR2 are GTSNPN and SVGIG (reference sequence). The CDR3 here is CAWSPGVRKTQYF. As DNA, the CDR3 is TGTGCCTGGAGCCCAGGGGTGCGAAAGACCCAGTACTTC.

The chain couples TRBV19 to TRBJ2-1; 7 bases match TRBD2. The CDR3 covers 16 residues. Germline V gene data show CDR1 as LNHDA and CDR2 as SQIVND (reference sequence). The V segment lost 5 bases and the J segment 7 bases; nucleotides outside the gene matches: 14. The CDR3 nucleotides read TGTGCCAGTAGTCCACGACTTAGACGGGGGGTAAATGAGCAGTTCTTC. Translating it yields CASSPRLRRGVNEQFF.

The rearrangement uses TRBV5-1 and TRBJ2-5; 7 nucleotides align to TRBD1. The CDR3 totals 12 residues. CDR1 and CDR2 from the germline V gene are SGHRS and YFSETQ. The trim removed 4 bases at V and 4 bases at J, leaving 1 base unmatched. The CDR3 nucleotides are TGCGCCAGCAGCCGGACAGGAGAGACCCAGTACTTC. Amino acids: CASSRTGETQYF.

This clone was seen only a few times. V and J are TRBV23-1 and TRBJ1-2; D call uncertain. TRBV23-1 is sorted into the ORF group, with uncertain function. CDR3 length equals 14 residues. Trimming stripped 4 bases from V and 0 bases from J, with 9 bases between. Here the CDR3 reads CASSRGRPNYGYTF. In nucleotides, the CDR3 is TGCGCCAGCAGTCGAGGGAGACCTAACTATGGCTACACCTTC.

This chain joins TRBV7-2 and TRBJ1-2, with 7 bases matching TRBD1. Trimming took 2 bases from V and 8 from J; bases not matched to a gene: 20. CDR1 SGHTA and CDR2 FQGNSA come from the germline V gene. CDR3 length: 18 amino acids. CDR3 sequence reads: CASSLIETGISENLGYTF. DNA of the CDR3: TGTGCCAGCAGCTTAATAGAGACAGGGATCTCCGAAAACCTCGGCTACACCTTC.

The V gene is TRBV5-1, the J gene TRBJ2-6, with TRBD1 identical over 12 bases. CDR1 is SGHRS, CDR2 YFSETQ, per germline. This CDR3 is 19 amino acids long. J gave up 3 bases and V 4 bases, and 11 bases lay outside the gene matches. The CDR3 region is CASSPGTGGSLSGANVLTF. Here the CDR3 DNA reads TGCGCCAGCAGCCCCGGGACAGGGGGCTCCTTAAGTGGGGCCAACGTCCTGACTTTC. Full variable domain (outside the CDR3, taken from reference TRBV5-1 and TRBJ2-6): KAGVTQTPRYLIKTRGQQVTLSCSPISGHRSVSWYQQTPGQGLQFLFEYFSETQRNKGNFPGRFSGRQFSNSRSEMNVSTLELGDSALYLCASSPGTGGSLSGANVLTFGAGSRLTVL.

As to this clone: A read error may account for a junction end that differs from germline. The chain uses TRBV18 and TRBJ1-2; D perhaps matches TRBD1 (5 bases). The CDR3 covers 15 residues. From germline, CDR1 is KGHSH and CDR2 LQKENI. This chain's CDR3 is CASSPRPVIIREVGF. In DNA, the CDR3 is TGTGCCAGCTCACCACGACCGGTGATCATCAGGGAGGTTGGATTC.

This sequence joins TRBV5-4 and TRBJ2-1; 12 bases are a match to TRBD2. The V segment lost 7 bases and the J segment 6 bases; nucleotides outside the gene matches: 17. Looked up from germline, CDR1 is SGHNT and CDR2 is YYREEE (reference sequence). The length of the CDR3 is 18 residues. CDR3 in amino acids: CASFLAGGLRYGSNEQFF. The CDR3 coding sequence is TGTGCCAGCTTCCTAGCGGGGGGGCTGAGATATGGTAGCAATGAGCAGTTCTTC.

The J gene is TRBJ2-7, the V gene TRBV15; no clear D. V lost 0 bases to trimming and J lost 4 bases, with 7 bases between them. The CDR3 covers 13 residues. Germline assignment: CDR1 LNHNV and CDR2 YYDKDF (reference sequence). As DNA, the CDR3 is TGTGCCACCAGCAGAGATTCCCCTTACGAGCAGTACTTC. Translating gives CATSRDSPYEQYF.

As to this clone: One end of the junction does not line up with germline, which may come from a read error. The V and J genes are TRBV7-9 and TRBJ1-6; 7 nucleotides align to TRBD1. This CDR3 is 14 amino acids long. Germline values: CDR1 SEHNR, CDR2 FQNEAQ (reference sequence). CDR3 sequence (DNA): TGTGCCAGCGCCCGTTACAGGGGACCTTCACCCTTCCACTTT. Its protein is CASARYRGPSPFHF.

This clone was counted a few times. This rearrangement joins TRBV19 to TRBJ2-2; D uncertain. Trimming left V 2 bases short and J 8 bases short, with 9 bases between. Germline CDR1 reads LNHDA; CDR2 reads SQIVND (reference sequence). The CDR3 has 13 residues. CDR3 loop: CASSIKAWGELFF. The CDR3 coding sequence is TGTGCCAGTAGTATAAAAGCGTGGGGGGAGCTGTTTTTT. Supplemented by reference TRBV19 and TRBJ2-2, the full variable domain reads DGGITQSPKYLFRKEGQNVTLSCEQNLNHDAMYWYRQDPGQGLRLIYYSQIVNDFQKGDIAEGYSVSREKKESFPLTVTSAQKNPTAFYLCASSIKAWGELFFGEGSRLTVL.

The CDR3 nucleotides read TGTGCCAGCTCACCGGGGACAGGGGCCGCAGATACGCAGTATTTT. Its protein product is CASSPGTGAADTQYF. The chain recombines TRBV18 with TRBJ2-3, with 10 bases fitting TRBD1. Per the germline V gene, CDR1 is KGHSH and CDR2 is LQKENI. The V segment lost 3 bases and the J segment 4 bases; nucleotides outside the gene matches: 4. This CDR3 region has 15 residues.